The present TCR beta chain was sequenced within a study of shared clonotypes between healthy human individuals. Whole-study findings and limits: There were few donors, and this limited the genetic and exposure-history diversity represented.

Worth noting for this clone: Antigen: not known.

Every subset's genomic DNA went evenly onto several immunoSEQ plates. Per the authors' pipeline: From ImmunoSEQ came sequences covering only the junction and carrying no quality scores, so filtering differed. Sequencing was performed with immunoSEQ multiplex PCR; in TCRdb, only in-frame clones are kept and a portion is missing. That table is the source of V, J and clone size, and D and trimming were worked out from the DNA. The table shows 2 million to 2.5 million clones, with around 95% occurring only once. The junction had 5 bases not matched to a gene; V was cut back by 2 bases and J by 4 bases. The germline V gene has CDR1 SGHRS and CDR2 YFSETQ. CDR3 length: 16 residues.

This TCR came from a man aged 18 to 29 in good health. Sequences were obtained from naive CD4+ T cells sorted from blood. This sample's subset: CD45RA+ positively selected. The gene calls are TRBV5-1 and TRBJ2-1; TRBD2 matches 11 bases. The CDR3 sequence: CASSFSSGRPYNEQFF. The CDR3 region has the DNA TGCGCCAGCAGCTTTTCTAGCGGGAGGCCTTACAATGAGCAGTTCTTC. The full variable domain, completed using reference TRBV5-1 and TRBJ2-1, is KAGVTQTPRYLIKTRGQQVTLSCSPISGHRSVSWYQQTPGQGLQFLFEYFSETQRNKGNFPGRFSGRQFSNSRSEMNVSTLELGDSALYLCASSFSSGRPYNEQFFGPGTRLTVL.